These T cell receptor beta chains were read from a single sample in a study of blood T cells in healthy people across ages. TCRdb re-analysed the 5' RACE reads in MiXCR, keeping a single row per CDR3 protein. The sample has more than 1.4 million distinct CDR3 sequences, 42% seen once; the top ten hold 7.9%. The sample comprised blood. These receptors all stem from a woman between 18 and 30 years old in good health. Each CDR3 is given with its conserved first and last residue. D genes are given only for firm matches. Rows may omit the clone size; those that give it use once, few, many or a size class.

TRBJ2-7,TRBV29-1,TRBD1,few,CSARQGGGAEQYF,TGCAGCGCTAGACAGGGCGGTGGGGCCGAGCAGTACTTC
TRBJ2-7,TRBV7-2,-,few,CASSLVASVGWVEQYF,TGTGCCAGCAGCTTAGTCGCTAGCGTGGGTTGGGTCGAGCAGTACTTC
TRBJ2-7,TRBV13,-,-,CASTLGTATYEQYF,TGTGCCAGCACCCTCGGGACGGCAACCTACGAGCAGTACTTC
TRBJ2-3,TRBV6-5,-,-,CASSTSGADTQYF,TGTGCCAGCAGTACATCAGGGGCAGATACGCAGTATTTT
TRBJ2-7,TRBV27,-,once,CASTPLGVGEAYEQYF,TGTGCCAGCACCCCACTCGGGGTGGGAGAGGCCTACGAGCAGTACTTC
TRBJ1-1,TRBV5-6,TRBD1,once,CASSRLQGAGTEAFF,TGTGCCAGCAGCCGACTCCAGGGGGCAGGTACTGAAGCTTTCTTT
TRBJ2-7,TRBV5-1,-,-,CASSLVGSQGPYEQYF,TGCGCCAGCAGCTTGGTTGGGTCCCAGGGACCCTACGAGCAGTACTTC
TRBJ2-7,TRBV25-1,-,-,CASSDPGRPYEQYF,TGTGCCAGCAGTGATCCAGGGCGCCCCTACGAGCAGTACTTC
TRBJ2-1,TRBV3-1,-,-,CASSPGRTSYNEQFF,TGTGCCAGCAGCCCGGGCAGGACCTCCTACAATGAGCAGTTCTTC
TRBJ2-6,TRBV6-1,-,-,CASTEPVLRDRRSGANVLTF,TGTGCCAGCACCGAACCCGTCCTGCGGGACCGTAGATCCGGGGCCAACGTCCTGACTTTC
TRBJ2-3,TRBV11-2,TRBD2,-,CASSPLRRAGVTDTQYF,TGTGCCAGCAGCCCTCTCCGGCGAGCGGGAGTCACAGATACGCAGTATTTT
TRBJ2-3,TRBV2,TRBD1,-,CASSETGGWADTQYF,TGTGCCAGCAGTGAGACAGGGGGCTGGGCAGATACGCAGTATTTT
TRBJ1-2,TRBV10-1,-,-,CASSEVGGEGYTF,TGCGCCAGCAGTGAGGTCGGAGGGGAAGGCTACACCTTC
TRBJ2-7,TRBV12-3/TRBV12-4,TRBD1,few,CASSTTGGNEQYF,TGTGCCAGCAGTACGACAGGGGGCAACGAGCAGTACTTC
TRBJ1-5,TRBV12-3/TRBV12-4,-,-,CASSFEPGGNQPQHF,TGTGCCAGCAGTTTTGAACCGGGGGGCAATCAGCCCCAGCATTTT
TRBJ2-1,TRBV28,TRBD2,-,CASRPGGAGGHYNEQFF,TGTGCCAGCAGACCCGGTGGGGCGGGGGGGCACTACAATGAGCAGTTCTTC
TRBJ2-1,TRBV12-3/TRBV12-4,-,-,CASSSWAGNPNEQFF,TGTGCCAGCAGTTCTTGGGCAGGGAACCCCAATGAGCAGTTCTTC
TRBJ2-4,TRBV30,-,-,CAWSVPERGHEQYF,TGTGCCTGGAGTGTACCGGAACGGGGCCATGAGCAGTACTTC
TRBJ2-7,TRBV19,TRBD1,-,CASSIEGATYNEQYF,TGTGCCAGTAGTATCGAGGGGGCCACCTACAATGAGCAGTACTTC
TRBJ1-2,TRBV5-6,TRBD1,-,CASSLFGGSRVTGELYGYTF,TGTGCCAGCAGCTTGTTCGGGGGATCCCGGGTTACAGGGGAACTCTATGGCTACACCTTC
TRBJ2-3,TRBV6-6,-,few,CASSYLTAPRDTQYF,TGTGCCAGCAGTTACCTCACAGCCCCGAGGGATACGCAGTATTTT
TRBJ1-5,TRBV6-1,TRBD1,-,CASSKQGTLPQPQHF,TGTGCCAGCAGCAAACAGGGGACTTTACCCCAGCCCCAGCATTTT